These T cell receptor beta chains were read from a single sample in a study of cytomegalovirus exposure and HLA in healthy donors. TCRdb's table, derived via immunoSEQ multiplex PCR, lists solely in-frame clones and lacks some. Among 150,000 to 200,000 clones, 12% were seen once, and the ten largest hold approximately 8.3%. Input material: PBMCs. Receptor source: a man aged 50 to 60 in good health and CMV-seropositive. The CDR3 runs from the conserved cysteine through the conserved F or W. Fields, in order: D gene, V gene, J gene, clone size, CDR3 DNA, CDR3 protein. A D gene is named only where the DNA matches it firmly. Rows may omit the clone size; those that give it use once, few, many or a size class.

D: -; V: TRBV25-1; J: TRBJ2-1; size: -; DNA: TGTGCCAGCGGGTTGGGCAGGGTAAAGGGGAATGAGCAGTTCTTC; CDR3: CASGLGRVKGNEQFF
D: -; V: TRBV10-3; J: TRBJ2-3; size: -; DNA: TGTGCCATCAGGGGCAGTAGCACAGATACGCAGTATTTT; CDR3: CAIRGSSTDTQYF
D: -; V: TRBV7-9; J: TRBJ1-2; size: few; DNA: TGTGCCAGCAGCTTAGATCACATCCCCCCCTATGGCTACACCTTC; CDR3: CASSLDHIPPYGYTF
D: -; V: TRBV21-1; J: TRBJ1-2; size: -; DNA: TGTGCCAGCAGCAAAGTGACAGGGATTATGTTATGGGCTAACTATGGCTACACCTTC; CDR3: CASSKVTGIMLWANYGYTF
D: -; V: TRBV4-3; J: TRBJ2-1; size: few; DNA: TGCGCCAGCAGCCATGCCAGTCGGGGGAAAGAGCAGTTCTTC; CDR3: CASSHASRGKEQFF
D: TRBD2; V: TRBV27; J: TRBJ2-1; size: -; DNA: TGTGCCAGCAGTTTAGACGGGGGGTACTACAATGAGCAGTTCTTC; CDR3: CASSLDGGYYNEQFF
D: -; V: TRBV7-9; J: TRBJ2-7; size: few; DNA: TGTGCCAGCAGCCCCGTAGTGAGCGAGCAGTACTTC; CDR3: CASSPVVSEQYF
D: -; V: TRBV4-3; J: TRBJ1-2; size: -; DNA: TGCGCCAGCAGCCAAGAGAGGGGGAACTATGGCTACACCTTC; CDR3: CASSQERGNYGYTF
D: TRBD1; V: TRBV19; J: TRBJ2-5; size: -; DNA: TGTGCCAGTAGTACTCCCCGGGACAGGGGGCAAGAGACCCAGTACTTC; CDR3: CASSTPRDRGQETQYF
D: TRBD1; V: TRBV29-1; J: TRBJ2-1; size: -; DNA: TGCAGCGTTGAAGAGGACAGGGGGGGCAGCGAGACCCAGTTCTTC; CDR3: CSVEEDRGGSETQFF
D: TRBD1; V: TRBV6-1; J: TRBJ2-2; size: -; DNA: TGTGCCAGCGGGGACAGGGAATCGGCGGGGGAGCTGTTTTTT; CDR3: CASGDRESAGELFF
D: -; V: TRBV15; J: TRBJ1-2; size: few; DNA: TGTGCCACCAGCAGAGTGGCAGGGAACTATGGCTACACCTTC; CDR3: CATSRVAGNYGYTF
D: TRBD2; V: TRBV19; J: TRBJ2-7; size: few; DNA: TGTGCCAGTAGTATTCTAGCGGGGGGCAGCTCCTACGAGCAGTACTTC; CDR3: CASSILAGGSSYEQYF
D: TRBD2; V: TRBV7-9; J: TRBJ2-3; size: few; DNA: TGTGCCAGCAGCTTCATTAGCGGGGGCACAGATACGCAGTATTTT; CDR3: CASSFISGGTDTQYF
D: -; V: TRBV2; J: TRBJ1-3; size: few; DNA: TGTGCCAGCAGTGAAGGAGGGCGGCCCCACTCTGGAAACACCATATATTTT; CDR3: CASSEGGRPHSGNTIYF
D: -; V: TRBV6-6; J: TRBJ1-2; size: many; DNA: TGTGCCAGCGGTCTAGAGCTGGAGGGCTACACCTTC; CDR3: CASGLELEGYTF
D: -; V: TRBV9; J: TRBJ1-4; size: -; DNA: TGTGCCAGCAGCGTAGGGGGACATCTTTCGAACGAAAAACTGTTTTTT; CDR3: CASSVGGHLSNEKLFF
D: -; V: TRBV9; J: TRBJ2-1; size: -; DNA: TGTGCCAGCAGCCCGGGGATAGCGGCGTCCTACAATGAGCAGTTCTTC; CDR3: CASSPGIAASYNEQFF
D: -; V: TRBV19; J: TRBJ1-1; size: few; DNA: TGTGCCAGTAGTATATTGGGGGGGAGCACTGAAGCTTTCTTT; CDR3: CASSILGGSTEAFF
D: TRBD1; V: TRBV11-3; J: TRBJ2-6; size: -; DNA: TGTGCCAGCAGCTTAGGTGGGACAGGGGAAGGGAGAGGGGCCAACGTCCTGACTTTC; CDR3: CASSLGGTGEGRGANVLTF
D: TRBD1; V: TRBV2; J: TRBJ2-2; size: few; DNA: TGTGCCAGCAGCTCAACAGGGGGCGCCACCGGGGAGCTGTTTTTT; CDR3: CASSSTGGATGELFF
D: -; V: TRBV5-1; J: TRBJ2-5; size: few; DNA: TGCGCCAGCCAGGATCTGCAGACCCAGTACTTC; CDR3: CASQDLQTQYF
D: -; V: TRBV5-1; J: TRBJ2-2; size: -; DNA: TGCGCCAGCAGCTTGTACGGGGGGAACACCGGGGAGCTGTTTTTT; CDR3: CASSLYGGNTGELFF
D: TRBD2; V: TRBV30; J: TRBJ2-1; size: -; DNA: TGTGCCTGGAGTGTACCGTGGGGTAGCGGGTACAATGAGCAGTTCTTC; CDR3: CAWSVPWGSGYNEQFF
D: -; V: TRBV19; J: TRBJ2-1; size: few; DNA: TGTGCCAGTACCCAGTTGCAGGGGTCGCTTAATGAGCAGTTCTTC; CDR3: CASTQLQGSLNEQFF
D: TRBD1; V: TRBV9; J: TRBJ1-2; size: -; DNA: TGTGCCAGCAGCGCGAGAGGAGGGCAGGGGGAAAACTATGGCTACACCTTC; CDR3: CASSARGGQGENYGYTF
D: TRBD1; V: TRBV9; J: TRBJ1-4; size: -; DNA: TGTGCCAGCAGCGTGACAGGGGGCTGGGGGGAACTGTTTTTT; CDR3: CASSVTGGWGELFF
D: -; V: TRBV6-6; J: TRBJ2-5; size: few; DNA: TGTGCCAGCAGTTTCACAGGAAAAGAGACCCAGTACTTC; CDR3: CASSFTGKETQYF
D: TRBD1; V: TRBV9; J: TRBJ1-6; size: -; DNA: TGTGCCAGCAGCAAAGACCCGGGACAGGGGGTTCGGTCACCCCTCCACTTT; CDR3: CASSKDPGQGVRSPLHF
D: -; V: TRBV28; J: TRBJ1-6; size: few; DNA: TGTGCCAGCAGTTCCCCCCTGGGGGCGCCCCTCCACTTT; CDR3: CASSSPLGAPLHF
D: -; V: TRBV11-3; J: TRBJ1-1; size: -; DNA: TGTGCCAGCAGCTTAGATAGCCACCCTGAAGCTTTCTTT; CDR3: CASSLDSHPEAFF
D: TRBD1; V: TRBV6-6; J: TRBJ1-4; size: few; DNA: TGTGCCAGCAGTTACGGACAGGGGTATGAAAAACTGTTTTTT; CDR3: CASSYGQGYEKLFF
D: -; V: TRBV7-8; J: TRBJ1-3; size: few; DNA: TGTGCCAGCAGCTTGGGACATGAGCGAAACACCATATATTTT; CDR3: CASSLGHERNTIYF
D: -; V: TRBV4-3; J: TRBJ2-2; size: few; DNA: TGCGCCAGCAGCCAAGAGACAGGCACCGGGGAGCTGTTTTTT; CDR3: CASSQETGTGELFF
D: TRBD2; V: TRBV5-4; J: TRBJ2-3; size: few; DNA: TGTGCCAGCAGCCCGGGGGGGGTTGGTCAAGATACGCAGTATTTT; CDR3: CASSPGGVGQDTQYF
D: -; V: TRBV4-3; J: TRBJ2-3; size: -; DNA: TGCGCCAGCAGACAAGATATAGGAACAGATAAGCAGTATTTT; CDR3: CASRQDIGTDKQYF
D: TRBD2; V: TRBV11-2; J: TRBJ2-3; size: few; DNA: TGTGCCAGCAGCTCGTCGCTAGCGGGGGGGCCAGATACGCAGTATTTT; CDR3: CASSSSLAGGPDTQYF
D: -; V: TRBV15; J: TRBJ1-4; size: few; DNA: TGTGCCCCATCGGGGTACTCTACTGAAAAACTGTTTTTT; CDR3: CAPSGYSTEKLFF
D: TRBD1; V: TRBV7-9; J: TRBJ2-1; size: -; DNA: TGTGCCAGCAGCTTAGAAGCAGGGGGTGGGTTCTTC; CDR3: CASSLEAGGGFF
D: -; V: TRBV6-1; J: TRBJ2-3; size: few; DNA: TGTGCCAGCATCCGACCGGGGGGCGATACGCAGTATTTT; CDR3: CASIRPGGDTQYF
D: -; V: TRBV6-5; J: TRBJ2-7; size: few; DNA: TGTGCCAGCATCGGGGATACCTACGAGCAGTACTTC; CDR3: CASIGDTYEQYF
D: TRBD1; V: TRBV5-6; J: TRBJ2-1; size: -; DNA: TGTGCCAGCAGCATCGGACAGGGGGCTGGTAATGAGCAGTTCTTC; CDR3: CASSIGQGAGNEQFF
D: TRBD1; V: TRBV4-1; J: TRBJ2-1; size: -; DNA: TGCGCCAGCAGCCAGGAATCCGGGACAGGGGCCTCCTACAATGAGCAGTTCTTC; CDR3: CASSQESGTGASYNEQFF
D: -; V: TRBV6-5; J: TRBJ1-2; size: few; DNA: TGTGCCAGCAGTTCTCTGGGGGCGTACGGCTACACCTTC; CDR3: CASSSLGAYGYTF
D: TRBD1; V: TRBV29-1; J: TRBJ2-2; size: few; DNA: TGCAGCGTTCTCCGGGACAGGGGGACCGGGGAGCTGTTTTTT; CDR3: CSVLRDRGTGELFF
D: -; V: TRBV15; J: TRBJ1-5; size: few; DNA: TGTGCCACCAGCAGGGGGATGAGACAGGAAGGCAATCAGCCCCAGCATTTT; CDR3: CATSRGMRQEGNQPQHF
D: -; V: TRBV6-5; J: TRBJ1-2; size: -; DNA: TGTGCCAGCAGTTACGAGGGTAGGAATGGCTACACCTTC; CDR3: CASSYEGRNGYTF
D: -; V: TRBV30; J: TRBJ1-2; size: -; DNA: TGTGCCTGGACCCGGGGGGGGCCGGGCTACACCTTC; CDR3: CAWTRGGPGYTF
D: -; V: TRBV6-1; J: TRBJ1-1; size: -; DNA: TGTGCCAGCAGCGAGGCGGCGGAAGGCACTGAAGCTTTCTTT; CDR3: CASSEAAEGTEAFF
D: TRBD1; V: TRBV5-4; J: TRBJ1-2; size: few; DNA: TGTGCCAGCAGCTTGCAGGGGGCTGGGTTAGACACCTTC; CDR3: CASSLQGAGLDTF
D: TRBD1; V: TRBV29-1; J: TRBJ2-1; size: few; DNA: TGCAGCGTCCCTCCATGGGGACAGGGGGATGAAAAGCAGTTCTTC; CDR3: CSVPPWGQGDEKQFF
D: -; V: TRBV27; J: TRBJ1-1; size: -; DNA: TGTGCCAGCAGTTTACGGCAGGGTGGCACTGAAGCTTTCTTT; CDR3: CASSLRQGGTEAFF